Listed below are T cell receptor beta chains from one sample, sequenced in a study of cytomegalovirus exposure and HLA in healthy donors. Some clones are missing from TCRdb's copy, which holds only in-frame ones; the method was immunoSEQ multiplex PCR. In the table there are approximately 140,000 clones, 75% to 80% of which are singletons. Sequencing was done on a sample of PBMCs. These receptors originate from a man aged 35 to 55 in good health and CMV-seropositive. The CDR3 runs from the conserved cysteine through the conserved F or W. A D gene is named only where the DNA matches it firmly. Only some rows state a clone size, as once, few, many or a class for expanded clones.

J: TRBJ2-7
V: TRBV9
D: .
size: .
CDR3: CASSVAPSSYEQYF
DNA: TGTGCCAGCAGCGTGGCCCCTAGCTCCTACGAGCAGTACTTC

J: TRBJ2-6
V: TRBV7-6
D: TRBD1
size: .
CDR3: CASSFRGQGVSGANVLTF
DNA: TGTGCCAGCAGCTTTCGTGGACAGGGGGTCTCTGGGGCCAACGTCCTGACTTTC

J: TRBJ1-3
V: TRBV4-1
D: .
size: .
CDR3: CASSQSRGYGNTIYF
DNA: TGCGCCAGCAGCCAGTCCAGAGGGTATGGAAACACCATATATTTT

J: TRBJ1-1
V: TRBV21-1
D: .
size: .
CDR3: CASSKENSSSPGQGLNTEAFF
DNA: TGTGCCAGCAGCAAAGAAAATTCCTCTTCCCCGGGACAGGGTTTGAACACTGAAGCTTTCTTT

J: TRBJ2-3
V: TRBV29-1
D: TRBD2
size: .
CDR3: CSVEGLAGVNRVADTQYF
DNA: TGCAGCGTTGAGGGACTAGCGGGAGTCAACCGCGTCGCAGATACGCAGTATTTT

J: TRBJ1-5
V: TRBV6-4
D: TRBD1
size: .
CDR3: CASNITGGARQPQHF
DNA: TGTGCCAGCAATATAACAGGGGGCGCCCGGCAGCCCCAGCATTTT

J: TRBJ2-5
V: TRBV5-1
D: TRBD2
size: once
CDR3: CASSLAAGGRLETQYF
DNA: TGCGCCAGCAGCTTGGCCGCGGGAGGACGATTGGAGACCCAGTACTTC

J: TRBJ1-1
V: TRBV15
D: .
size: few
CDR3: CATNTQGNLAAFF
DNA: TGTGCCACCAACACGCAGGGAAATCTCGCAGCTTTCTTT

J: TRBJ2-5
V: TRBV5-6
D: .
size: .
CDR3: CASRSQGGRLTQYF
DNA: TGTGCCAGCAGGTCGCAGGGGGGTAGGCTGACCCAGTACTTC

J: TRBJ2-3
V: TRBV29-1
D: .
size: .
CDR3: CSVEDPTLYGTDTQYF
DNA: TGCAGCGTTGAAGATCCTACGCTTTATGGCACAGATACGCAGTATTTT

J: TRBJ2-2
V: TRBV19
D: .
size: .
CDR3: CASWGYTGELFF
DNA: TGTGCCAGTTGGGGCTACACCGGGGAGCTGTTTTTT

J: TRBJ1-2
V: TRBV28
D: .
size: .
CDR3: CASITATEAYGYTF
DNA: TGTGCCAGCATAACTGCAACCGAGGCCTATGGCTACACCTTC

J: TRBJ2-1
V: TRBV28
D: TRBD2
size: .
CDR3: CASSLGTSGSYNEQFF
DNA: TGTGCCAGCAGTCTTGGGACTAGCGGGAGTTACAATGAGCAGTTCTTC

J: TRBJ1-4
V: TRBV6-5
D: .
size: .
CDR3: CASSFLGQNEKLFF
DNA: TGTGCCAGCAGTTTCTTGGGACAAAATGAAAAACTGTTTTTT

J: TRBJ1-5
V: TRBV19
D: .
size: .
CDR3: CASSIAGLQPQHF
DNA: TGTGCCAGTAGTATCGCAGGTCTCCAGCCCCAGCATTTT

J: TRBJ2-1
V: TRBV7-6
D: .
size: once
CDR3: CASSPEAYNEQFF
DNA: TGTGCCAGCAGCCCCGAGGCCTACAATGAGCAGTTCTTC

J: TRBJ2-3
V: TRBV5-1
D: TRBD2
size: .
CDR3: CASSLVRQRDPTDTQYF
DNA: TGCGCCAGCAGCTTGGTGCGGCAGCGGGATCCAACAGATACGCAGTATTTT

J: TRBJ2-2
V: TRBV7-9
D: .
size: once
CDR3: CSSSSAPTNTGELFF
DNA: TGTTCCAGCAGCTCAGCACCTACGAACACCGGGGAGCTGTTTTTT

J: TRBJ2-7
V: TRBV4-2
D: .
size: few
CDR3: CASSQEVVAYEQYF
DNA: TGTGCCAGCAGCCAAGAAGTAGTAGCGTACGAGCAGTACTTC

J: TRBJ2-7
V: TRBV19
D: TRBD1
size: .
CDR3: CASSNRGYEQYF
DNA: TGTGCCAGTAGTAACAGGGGCTACGAGCAGTACTTC

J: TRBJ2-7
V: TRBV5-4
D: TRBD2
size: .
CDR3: CASSNGLAGTYEQYF
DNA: TGTGCCAGCAGCAACGGACTAGCGGGGACCTACGAGCAGTACTTC

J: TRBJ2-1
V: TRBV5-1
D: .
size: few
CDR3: CASIPGTGDNEQFF
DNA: TGCGCCAGCATTCCCGGGACGGGAGACAATGAGCAGTTCTTC

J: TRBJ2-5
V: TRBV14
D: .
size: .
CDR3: CASSQERGGTQYF
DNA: TGTGCCAGCAGCCAAGAAAGGGGTGGGACCCAGTACTTC

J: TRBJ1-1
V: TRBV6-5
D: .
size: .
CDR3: CASSYGGRTAIEAFF
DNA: TGTGCCAGCAGTTACGGGGGCAGGACAGCAATTGAAGCTTTCTTT